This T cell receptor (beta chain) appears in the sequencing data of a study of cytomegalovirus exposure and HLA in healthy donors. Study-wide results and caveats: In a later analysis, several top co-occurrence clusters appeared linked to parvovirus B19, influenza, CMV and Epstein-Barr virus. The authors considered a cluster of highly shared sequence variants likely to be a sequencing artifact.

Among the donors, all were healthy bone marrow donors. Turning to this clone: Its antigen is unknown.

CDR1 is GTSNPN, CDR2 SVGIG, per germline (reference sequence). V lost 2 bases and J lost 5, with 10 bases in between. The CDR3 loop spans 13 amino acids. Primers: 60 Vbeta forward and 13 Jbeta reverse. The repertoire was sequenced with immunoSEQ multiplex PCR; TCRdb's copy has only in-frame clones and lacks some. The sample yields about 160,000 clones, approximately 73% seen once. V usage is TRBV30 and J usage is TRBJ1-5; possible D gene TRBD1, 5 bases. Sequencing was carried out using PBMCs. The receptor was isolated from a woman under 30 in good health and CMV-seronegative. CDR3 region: CAWSSGGDQPQHF. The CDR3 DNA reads TGTGCCTGGAGTTCCGGGGGGGATCAGCCCCAGCATTTT.